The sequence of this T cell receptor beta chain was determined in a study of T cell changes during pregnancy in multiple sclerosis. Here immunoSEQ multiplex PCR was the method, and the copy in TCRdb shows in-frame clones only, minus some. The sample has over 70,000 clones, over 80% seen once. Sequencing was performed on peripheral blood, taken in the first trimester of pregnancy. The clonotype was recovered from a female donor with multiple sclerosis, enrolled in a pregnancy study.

In nucleotides, the CDR3 is TGTGCCAGCAGCTTAGGAGCGGGGGGAAAGGAGACCCAGTACTTC. Protein: CASSLGAGGKETQYF. The chain couples TRBV7-9 to TRBJ2-5, with 9 bases identical to TRBD2. The V gene end was trimmed by 1 base and the J gene end by 5 bases; junction bases not matched to a gene: 5. There are 15 residues in the CDR3. The germline CDR1 and CDR2 sequences are SEHNR and FQNEAQ (reference sequence). The full variable domain, with the rest looked up from reference TRBV7-9 and TRBJ2-5, is DTGVSQNPRHKITKRGQNVTFRCDPISEHNRLYWYRQTLGQGPEFLTYFQNEAQLEKSRLLSDRFSAERPKGSFSTLEIQRTEQGDSAMYLCASSLGAGGKETQYFGPGTRLLVL.